This section outlines one T cell receptor (beta chain) sequence together with its context. Its matching antigen is unknown. This sample is drawn from a study of CXCR3-negative and CXCR3-positive naive CD8 T cells. Across the whole study: A total of about 140 million TRB reads was generated, with about 1.5 +/- 0.3 million per library. General study points: CXCR3-positive naive cells had TRB CDR3s that were more hydrophobic than CXCR3-negative naive cells had. Memory CD8+ cells showed much lower diversity, while both naive subsets were comparably high.

Carrying UMI labels, the TRB cDNA libraries were prepared through 5' RACE. Following a re-call of the 5' RACE reads, TCRdb has one entry per CDR3 protein and lacks DNA. The repertoire table contains some 110,000 distinct CDR3 sequences. CDR3 length equals 15 residues. CD45RO-CCR7+CD27+CD95- characterized naive CD8+ T cells. Sequenced sample: naive CXCR3+ CD8+ T cells from blood. Subset defined: CD45RO-CCR7+CD27+CD95- naive CD8+ T cells expressing CXCR3 (TNR3+). The rearrangement joins TRBV12-3 or TRBV12-4 to TRBJ2-5; TCRdb reports TRBD2, a call that lacks DNA to check it against. The clonotype was recovered from a human donor in good health. Some clones in this sample may be carry-over from other donors' samples. The CDR3 protein is CASRLSSGGQETQYF.